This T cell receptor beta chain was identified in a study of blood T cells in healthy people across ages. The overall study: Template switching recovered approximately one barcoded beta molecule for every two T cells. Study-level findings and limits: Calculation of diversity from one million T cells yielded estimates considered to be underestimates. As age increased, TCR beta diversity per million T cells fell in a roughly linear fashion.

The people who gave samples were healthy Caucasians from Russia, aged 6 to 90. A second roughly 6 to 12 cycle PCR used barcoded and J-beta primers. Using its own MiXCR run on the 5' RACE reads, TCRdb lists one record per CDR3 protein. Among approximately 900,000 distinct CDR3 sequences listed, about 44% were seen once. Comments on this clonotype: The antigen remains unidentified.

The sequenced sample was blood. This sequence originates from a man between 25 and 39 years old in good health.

CDR3 in DNA: TGTGCCAGCAGTCCTCTCCTGGGGCCTGAAGCTTTCTTT. Protein sequence: CASSPLLGPEAFF. V is TRBV12-3 or TRBV12-4 and J is TRBJ1-1; possible D gene TRBD1, 5 bases. V was cut by 5 bases and J by 6 bases, with 13 bases left in between. CDR3 size: 13 residues.